This is a list of T cell receptor beta chains from one sample in a study of Ad26.COV2.S vaccination and SARS-CoV-2 variants. Profiled with immunoSEQ multiplex PCR; TCRdb holds only in-frame clones, not every one. The sample includes 500,000 or so clones, around nine tenths of them seen just once. Sample: peripheral blood, taken in a trial of Ad26.COV2.S vaccine versus placebo. The receptor set was obtained from a person between 18 and 65 years old who received the Ad26.COV2.S COVID-19 vaccine or a placebo. The conserved cysteine and the conserved F or W are not part of the CDR3 here. The order of the fields is J gene, V gene, CDR3 protein.

>TRBJ2-5|TRBV5-8
ASSWATLPGEETQY
>TRBJ2-2|TRBV11-3
ASSARGTSGKGGELF
>TRBJ1-2|TRBV3-1/TRBV3-2
ASSQTGNYGYT
>TRBJ2-7|TRBV18
ASSPRLLYEQY
>TRBJ2-2|TRBV7-3
ASSSGTGAGVGELF
>TRBJ1-1|TRBV6-5
ASSSLPGDTEAF
>TRBJ1-2|TRBV6-5
ASSRQRGNYGYT
>TRBJ2-4|TRBV28
ASTLTGSAKNIQY
>TRBJ1-4|TRBV28
ASSPIEEKLF
>TRBJ1-2|TRBV24-1
ATSDFSESGYT
>TRBJ2-1|TRBV28
ASSPHDEQF
>TRBJ2-3|TRBV5-1
ASSWGLAGRRLDTQY
>TRBJ1-2|TRBV2
ASSKGVLQGSYGYT
>TRBJ2-1|TRBV19
ASSIGKPVNEQF
>TRBJ2-7|TRBV6-2/TRBV6-3
ASSYTVGQGSSYEQY
>TRBJ2-7|TRBV27
ASSYGSGSFYEQY
>TRBJ2-7|TRBV18
ASSPRPPGQGSYEQY
>TRBJ2-7|TRBV5-6
ASSLGSLGHTYEQY
>TRBJ2-5|TRBV5-1
ASSFTGQETQY
>TRBJ2-7|TRBV27
ASSQAGLAGGGEQY
>TRBJ2-1|TRBV29-1
SVEGGGPPPEQF
>TRBJ2-4|TRBV10-2
ASSEELGKNIQY
>TRBJ1-4|TRBV15
ATSRDQNEKLF
>TRBJ1-6|TRBV7-9
ASSELGNSPLH
>TRBJ2-5|TRBV19
ASSIGGTSGRKTQY
>TRBJ2-4|TRBV2
ASSRQDIQY
>TRBJ2-6|TRBV28
ASSPPGGGGANVLT
>TRBJ2-2|TRBV12-3/TRBV12-4
ASRQANTGELF
>TRBJ2-2|TRBV7-9
ASSLRGLAPGELF
>TRBJ2-7|TRBV6-1
ASSENGNSRFGEQY
>TRBJ2-7|TRBV12-3/TRBV12-4
ASSLAGFHEQY
>TRBJ1-5|TRBV18
ASSPDWGSGQPQH
>TRBJ2-7|TRBV28
ATDVRGWSYEQY
>TRBJ2-3|TRBV28
ASHRRDRVTDTQY
>TRBJ2-5|TRBV30
AWSPQGGGQTQY
>TRBJ1-1|TRBV29-1
SVEGVNTEAF
>TRBJ1-4|TRBV9
ASSVGTATNEKLF
>TRBJ2-7|TRBV28
ASSWTGPYEQY
>TRBJ2-7|TRBV12-3/TRBV12-4
ASSPWRGHEQY
>TRBJ2-5|TRBV11-2
ASSLGSETQY
>TRBJ2-5|TRBV7-8
ASSKNRVEETQY
>TRBJ2-5|TRBV5-4
ASSPGTAQETQY
>TRBJ1-2|TRBV7-2
ASSLAGGAGAYGYT
>TRBJ1-5|TRBV7-2
ASSLARGQPQH
>TRBJ1-5|TRBV19
ASSIGYREPQH
>TRBJ1-1|TRBV5-6
ASSPPGTVGTEAF
>TRBJ2-5|TRBV5-1
ASSRTTGRETQY
>TRBJ2-5|TRBV30
AWSVRLATQY
>TRBJ2-1|TRBV9
ASSARDEQF
>TRBJ2-3|TRBV7-2
ASSSTSGRTDTQY
>TRBJ2-1|TRBV28
ASSLSLAGVEQF
>TRBJ2-1|TRBV3-1/TRBV3-2
ASSQELAGGLLGEQF
>TRBJ1-1|TRBV5-3
ARSLGDYNTEAF
>TRBJ1-1|TRBV19
ASSIDLGLNTEAF
>TRBJ1-1|TRBV15
ATSRVEGRVEKTEAF
>TRBJ2-5|TRBV3-1/TRBV3-2
ASSQGLAETQY
>TRBJ2-3|TRBV19
ASGTSGRLETDTQY
>TRBJ2-7|TRBV12-3/TRBV12-4
ASGGYEQY
>TRBJ1-6|TRBV27
ASSRTGGEVNSPLH
>TRBJ2-2|TRBV27
ASSSGGRGGELF